This is a list of T cell receptor beta chains from one sample in a study of CD8 T cells in ankylosing spondylitis. TCRdb called the 5' RACE reads again in MiXCR, with one record for every CDR3 protein. The profile shows 250,000 to 400,000 distinct CDR3 sequences, around a tenth of them singletons. The specimen was blood, either unsorted or a sorted T cell fraction (not recorded which). The receptors here all came from a female donor with ankylosing spondylitis or in good health (not recorded which). CDR3s leave out the opening cysteine and the closing phenylalanine or tryptophan. The D gene is left open where the match is weak.

v_gene,d_gene,j_gene,CDR3aa
TRBV11-1,-,TRBJ2-2,ASSLLLTGVRGDTGELF
TRBV5-6,-,TRBJ1-1,ASSLAVGGEAF
TRBV10-3,TRBD2,TRBJ2-3,AISGRPPDTQY
TRBV12-3/TRBV12-4,-,TRBJ1-5,ASSLDSQTNQPQH
TRBV7-2,TRBD1,TRBJ2-7,ASSLQGYEQY
TRBV20-1,-,TRBJ2-3,SAGDIFGDTQY
TRBV12-3/TRBV12-4,TRBD1,TRBJ1-5,ASSPGTDPQPQH
TRBV5-1,-,TRBJ2-7,ASSRDLGYEQY
TRBV9,-,TRBJ2-2,ASSVGTMGELF
TRBV7-2,-,TRBJ2-1,ASSSPTIHEQF
TRBV20-1,TRBD1,TRBJ1-2,SASDRGRFYGYT
TRBV20-1,TRBD2,TRBJ2-3,SVAGPRGDPQY
TRBV7-2,-,TRBJ1-1,ASTPLEGRLEAF
TRBV20-1,TRBD1,TRBJ2-3,SARRPGQLTDTQY
TRBV9,-,TRBJ1-5,ASSRSGGQPQH
TRBV7-2,-,TRBJ2-6,ASSFGSTGANVLT
TRBV11-2,TRBD1,TRBJ2-2,ASSQGTVNTGELF
TRBV20-1,-,TRBJ2-7,SARDGRAPSYEQY
TRBV29-1,-,TRBJ1-1,SVGVWTEAF
TRBV10-3,-,TRBJ1-1,AISVIANTEAF
TRBV20-1,-,TRBJ1-5,SARVQGGDQPQH
TRBV24-1,TRBD1,TRBJ2-1,ATSDIARGLKQF
TRBV5-1,-,TRBJ1-5,ASSPDSLDQPQH
TRBV5-1,-,TRBJ2-2,ASSFQGWDTGELF
TRBV5-1,-,TRBJ2-4,ASSSDTGRANIQY
TRBV20-1,-,TRBJ2-1,SAPLTGGDYNEQF
TRBV7-2,-,TRBJ2-7,ASSLAGEAYEQY
TRBV5-6,-,TRBJ1-6,ASSPRDRPNSPLH
TRBV28,-,TRBJ1-5,ASSATGNVGYSNQPQH
TRBV20-1,TRBD1,TRBJ2-4,SARSRGITIQY
TRBV20-1,-,TRBJ2-3,SARVLFTDTQY
TRBV12-3/TRBV12-4,-,TRBJ2-3,ASSLGSPGTDTQY
TRBV5-1,TRBD2,TRBJ2-3,ATRLGLAGDPQY
TRBV7-6,TRBD1,TRBJ2-2,ASSLRTGGTGELF
TRBV2,-,TRBJ1-1,ASSEGGRAEAF
TRBV20-1,TRBD1,TRBJ1-5,SARGGGTLWSNQPQH
TRBV7-8,-,TRBJ2-7,ASRHTGTYEQY
TRBV10-3,-,TRBJ2-1,AIRGAGELDEQF
TRBV6-1,TRBD1,TRBJ2-3,ASRQTGSSTDTQY
TRBV12-3/TRBV12-4,-,TRBJ2-2,ASSLRAINTGELF
TRBV2,-,TRBJ2-5,AILEGGLVEETQY
TRBV2,-,TRBJ1-6,ASTTLGDNNSPLH
TRBV20-1,-,TRBJ2-1,SAREGGPSSYNEQF
TRBV6-5,TRBD2,TRBJ2-7,ASSYSLADSYEQY
TRBV7-2,-,TRBJ2-1,ASSLGWAGSNEQF